Listed below are T cell receptor beta chains from one sample, sequenced in a study of blood T cell repertoires in COVID-19. Using immunoSEQ multiplex PCR, the repertoire was profiled, and TCRdb retains in-frame clones only, with some absent. This table has fewer than 150,000 clones, 70% to 85% appearing once. Sequencing used peripheral blood. These receptors were taken from a human donor in a cohort sampled during active COVID-19. CDR3s include the opening cysteine and the closing phenylalanine or tryptophan. A D gene is named only where the DNA matches it firmly. Clone size is not always given. Where it is, it says once, few, many or a class for expanded clones.

J gene,D gene,V gene,clone size,CDR3 protein,CDR3 DNA
TRBJ2-2,-,TRBV7-2,-,CASSLSFGGLIGELFF,TGTGCCAGCAGCTTGTCCTTCGGGGGGCTGATCGGGGAGCTGTTTTTT
TRBJ2-3,TRBD1,TRBV5-1,-,CASSLIGGSDTQYF,TGCGCCAGCAGCTTGATAGGGGGCTCAGATACGCAGTATTTT
TRBJ2-3,TRBD2,TRBV5-6,-,CASSLEGRGGRGDTQYF,TGTGCCAGCAGCTTGGAAGGGCGGGGGGGCCGTGGAGATACGCAGTATTTT
TRBJ2-2,TRBD2,TRBV10-3,-,CAIQLAPGSGGSGELFF,TGTGCCATCCAACTGGCCCCCGGTAGCGGGGGGTCCGGGGAGCTGTTTTTT
TRBJ1-3,-,TRBV13,-,CASSLLPGRGAGNTIYF,TGTGCCAGCAGCTTATTGCCGGGGAGGGGCGCTGGAAACACCATATATTTT
TRBJ2-5,-,TRBV7-6,few,CASSPDNQETQYF,TGTGCCAGCAGCCCAGACAACCAAGAGACCCAGTACTTC
TRBJ1-4,-,TRBV20-1,few,CSAGGEKLFF,TGCAGTGCCGGGGGAGAAAAACTGTTTTTT
TRBJ1-4,-,TRBV30,-,CAWTSISTNEKLFF,TGTGCCTGGACGTCTATTTCAACTAATGAAAAACTGTTTTTT
TRBJ1-5,-,TRBV5-1,-,CASSKTGINNQPQHF,TGCGCCAGCAGCAAAACAGGGATCAACAATCAGCCCCAGCATTTT
TRBJ2-7,-,TRBV28,-,CASSFRRRTYEQYF,TGTGCCAGCAGTTTCCGGAGGAGAACCTACGAGCAGTACTTC
TRBJ1-2,-,TRBV7-2,-,CASSLVGANYGYTF,TGTGCCAGCAGCTTAGTCGGGGCTAACTATGGCTACACCTTC
TRBJ2-7,-,TRBV5-1,-,CASSFNPQGNEQYF,TGCGCCAGCAGCTTCAACCCTCAGGGCAACGAGCAGTACTTC
TRBJ1-1,-,TRBV29-1,-,CSASNTEAFF,TGCAGCGCTAGCAACACTGAAGCTTTCTTT
TRBJ2-7,TRBD1,TRBV19,-,CASTETGSYEQYF,TGTGCCAGTACCGAGACAGGGTCCTACGAGCAGTACTTC
TRBJ1-3,TRBD1,TRBV7-2,-,CASSVQGANTIYF,TGTGCCAGCAGCGTCCAGGGGGCCAACACCATATATTTT
TRBJ1-2,-,TRBV29-1,-,CSVMLAYGYTF,TGCAGCGTTATGTTGGCTTATGGCTACACCTTC
TRBJ2-1,-,TRBV7-9,-,CASSSNPGQSYNEQFF,TGTGCCAGCAGCTCAAACCCGGGACAATCCTACAATGAGCAGTTCTTC
TRBJ2-3,-,TRBV12-3/TRBV12-4,-,CASSFRDTQYF,TGTGCCAGCAGTTTTCGAGATACGCAGTATTTT
TRBJ2-5,TRBD1,TRBV5-4,-,CASSLGRRTGSETQYF,TGTGCCAGCAGCTTGGGCAGACGGACAGGATCAGAGACCCAGTACTTC
TRBJ1-4,TRBD1,TRBV19,-,CASSPRQGPEKLFF,TGTGCCAGTAGTCCTAGACAGGGGCCTGAAAAACTGTTTTTT
TRBJ2-2,-,TRBV7-3,once,CASGGLTGTTGELFF,TGTGCCAGCGGGGGGTTGACAGGGACCACCGGGGAGCTGTTTTTT
TRBJ2-5,-,TRBV5-4,-,CASSLGGGLETQYF,TGTGCCAGCAGTTTGGGAGGGGGCCTTGAGACCCAGTACTTC
TRBJ1-1,-,TRBV5-5,-,CASSLGGNTEAFF,TGTGCCAGCAGCTTAGGGGGGAACACTGAAGCTTTCTTT
TRBJ2-3,TRBD2,TRBV27,-,CASSRLPGGRTDTQYF,TGTGCCAGCTCTCGATTACCGGGGGGACGGACAGATACGCAGTATTTT
TRBJ2-5,-,TRBV15,-,CATSREGRQETQYF,TGTGCCACCAGCAGAGAGGGCAGACAAGAGACCCAGTACTTC
TRBJ2-2,TRBD2,TRBV18,-,CASSPGEGRPNTGELFF,TGTGCCAGCTCACCTGGGGAGGGACGGCCGAACACCGGGGAGCTGTTTTTT
TRBJ1-1,TRBD1,TRBV19,-,CASSRDRVNTEAFF,TGTGCCAGTAGTAGGGACAGGGTTAACACTGAAGCTTTCTTT
TRBJ1-5,TRBD1,TRBV6-5,once,CASRLGQTNQPQHF,TGTGCCAGCAGATTGGGACAGACAAATCAGCCCCAGCATTTT
TRBJ1-5,TRBD1,TRBV20-1,-,CSASEDRVGQPQHF,TGCAGTGCTAGTGAGGACAGGGTGGGGCAGCCCCAGCATTTT
TRBJ1-2,-,TRBV5-8,-,CASSSDRPYGYTF,TGTGCCAGCAGCTCCGACAGACCTTATGGCTACACCTTC
TRBJ2-3,-,TRBV13,-,CASSFRTLSTDTQYF,TGTGCCAGCAGCTTCCGGACTCTAAGCACAGATACGCAGTATTTT
TRBJ1-5,TRBD1,TRBV7-2,-,CASSLALTGETHQPQHF,TGTGCCAGCAGCTTAGCGCTGACAGGGGAAACGCATCAGCCCCAGCATTTT
TRBJ1-1,-,TRBV7-9,once,CASSTDFLNTEAFF,TGTGCCAGCAGCACGGACTTTCTGAACACTGAAGCTTTCTTT
TRBJ1-2,TRBD1,TRBV6-5,-,CASSHRGANYGYTF,TGTGCCAGCAGCCACAGGGGGGCTAACTATGGCTACACCTTC
TRBJ2-7,-,TRBV7-3,-,CASTTPGTAENYEQYF,TGTGCCAGCACCACCCCCGGGACTGCCGAAAACTACGAGCAGTACTTC
TRBJ1-1,-,TRBV6-5,-,CASSYSSLGGPEAFF,TGTGCCAGCAGTTACTCGAGTCTCGGGGGGCCCGAAGCTTTCTTT
TRBJ2-3,TRBD2,TRBV5-1,-,CASSTPSGGTTDTQYF,TGCGCCAGCAGCACCCCTAGCGGGGGGACAACAGATACGCAGTATTTT
TRBJ2-5,TRBD1,TRBV5-1,-,CASGTGVGETQYF,TGCGCCAGCGGGACAGGGGTGGGAGAGACCCAGTACTTC
TRBJ1-2,-,TRBV28,-,CASSSTLHYGYTF,TGTGCCAGCAGTTCTACCTTACACTATGGCTACACCTTC
TRBJ1-2,TRBD1,TRBV18,few,CASSLQDRDIRGYTF,TGTGCCAGCTCACTCCAGGACAGGGATATTAGAGGCTACACCTTC
TRBJ1-2,-,TRBV4-1,-,CASSHVPSGVANYGYTF,TGCGCCAGCAGCCACGTTCCATCCGGGGTTGCCAACTATGGCTACACCTTC
TRBJ1-1,-,TRBV5-5,few,CASSLTGNTEAFF,TGTGCCAGCAGCTTGACGGGGAACACTGAAGCTTTCTTT